This T cell receptor (beta chain) was documented in a study of blood T cells in healthy people across ages. Then a second PCR, running roughly 6 to 11 cycles, was carried out with a sample-barcoded 5' primer and a J-beta primer mix. TCRdb re-derived calls from the 5' RACE reads in MiXCR, one entry per CDR3 protein. Found here are about 970,000 distinct CDR3 sequences, about 53% of them singletons; the top ten hold over 20%. Trimming left V 6 bases short and J 3 bases short, with 17 bases between. The CDR3 has 15 amino acids. Germline CDR1 reads MGHDK; CDR2 reads SYGVNS. V is TRBV25-1 and J is TRBJ2-5, with D perhaps given as TRBD1 or TRBD2 (5 bases each). Input material: blood. This sequence was found in a woman aged 55-70 years in good health. The CDR3 sequence: CASSEGWGREETQYF. Written as DNA, the CDR3 is TGTGCCAGCAGCGAGGGTTGGGGGAGAGAAGAGACCCAGTACTTC.